These 32 T cell receptor beta chains share one sample of origin, sequenced in a study of T cell responses to AZD1222 COVID-19 vaccine (dated by TCRdb to the early 2020s). The time point label corresponds to: baseline before first vaccination. This sample's treatment or condition label indicates: meningococcal conjugate vaccine given as trial control. Library preparation used the immunoSEQ multiplex PCR assay. Drawn from immuneACCESS, this table holds only the in-frame rearrangements with V and J called that TCRdb kept. Clones are partly lost; checked studies trace under half to an unresolved V gene and leave the rest unexplained. The sample data list around 120,000 clones, and 88% of these were observed just once. In total, the top ten clones hold 18% of the sample. Specimen: peripheral blood, collected on day 0 of MenACWY control vaccination. These receptors all come from an adult in good health.

The rearrangement joins TRBV29-1 to TRBJ1-5, with D uncertain. Germline V lookup: CDR1 SQVTM, CDR2 ANQGSEA. Trimming pared 5 bases from V and 1 base from J, leaving 12 bases between. The CDR3 contains 14 residues. CDR3 sequence reads: CSVPGEGSNQPQHF. For the CDR3, the DNA is TGCAGCGTTCCCGGGGAGGGAAGCAATCAGCCCCAGCATTTT.

On this clone itself: Within the sample, other DNA sequences also encode this same CDR3. The chain recombines TRBV5-1 with TRBJ2-7; the match to TRBD2 covers 9 bases. With 2 bases clipped from V and 1 base from J, the junction kept 1 base outside the gene matches. CDR3 size: 14 residues. CDR1 is SGHRS, CDR2 YFSETQ, per germline. The CDR3 protein is CASSLSGRSYEQYF. The DNA for the CDR3 is TGCGCCAGCAGCTTAAGCGGGAGGTCCTACGAGCAGTACTTC.

Concerning this clone: The same CDR3 can be traced to other DNA sequences in this sample. V is TRBV7-9 and J is TRBJ1-5, with TRBD1 matching over 10 bases. The CDR3 has 14 amino acids. Germline V gene lookup returns CDR1 SEHNR and CDR2 FQNEAQ (reference sequence). V was pared by 5 bases and J by 4 bases, with 2 bases of the junction left unmatched. DNA of the CDR3: TGTGCCAGCAGCCTGGGACAGGGGAATCAGCCCCAGCATTTT. Amino acids: CASSLGQGNQPQHF.

The rearrangement uses TRBV6-5 and TRBJ1-6; D remains ambiguous. The CDR3 consists of 14 residues. V lost 6 bases, J lost 9 bases, and 15 bases lay in between. The germline CDR1 and CDR2 sequences are MNHEY and SVGAGI. CDR3 region: CASRPVELASPLHF. For the CDR3, the DNA is TGTGCCAGCAGACCTGTAGAGCTTGCTTCACCCCTCCACTTT.

This chain joins TRBV28 and TRBJ1-1; D unclear. Germline V gives CDR1 MDHEN, CDR2 SYDVKM. The ends were cut back, 4 bases at V and 11 bases at J, with 8 bases in the middle. The CDR3 has 10 amino acids. Here the CDR3 DNA reads TGTGCCAGCAGTTCGCATCGGGCTTTCTTT. Residues: CASSSHRAFF.

There are a few counts of this clone. The chain employs TRBV5-3 and TRBJ1-1, with a possible D match to TRBD1 (6 bases). TRBV5-3 is an ORF, and what it does is uncertain. V dropped 3 bases and J dropped 4 bases, with 10 bases sitting between them. CDR3 length: 13 amino acids. The CDR3 region has the DNA TGTGCCAGAAGCTACAGGGTGGGCACTGAAGCTTTCTTT. It codes for CARSYRVGTEAFF.

The chain employs TRBV27 and TRBJ2-1, with 9 positions matching TRBD1. V shed 6 bases and J 4 bases; nucleotides not matched to a gene: 7. Germline values: CDR1 MNHEY, CDR2 SMNVEV (reference sequence). The CDR3 extends over 15 amino acids. CDR3 sequence: CASSLQGASYNEQFF. Here the CDR3 DNA reads TGTGCCAGCAGCTTACAGGGGGCGAGTTACAATGAGCAGTTCTTC.

CDR3 sequence reads: CASSETGRSSGSLGNEQFF. DNA for the CDR3: TGTGCCAGCAGCGAGACAGGGCGGTCTAGCGGGAGTCTGGGCAATGAGCAGTTCTTC. This chain joins TRBV9 and TRBJ2-1; 10 bases are a match to TRBD2. This CDR3 region has 19 residues. Unmatched junction bases numbered 18, after V lost 3 bases and J lost 6 bases. Germline values: CDR1 SGDLS, CDR2 YYNGEE.

This chain joins TRBV7-8 and TRBJ2-7, with no clear D. CDR1 SGHVS and CDR2 FQNEAQ come from the germline V gene. The CDR3 totals 11 residues. V was clipped by 2 bases and J by 5 bases, with 4 bases between them. Written as DNA, the CDR3 is TGTGCCAGCAGCTTAAACGACGAGCAGTACTTC. Its protein product is CASSLNDEQYF.

This chain connects TRBV6-5 to TRBJ1-6; 7 nucleotides align to TRBD1. V shed 6 bases and J 8 bases; nucleotides not matched to a gene: 4. The germline V gene encodes CDR1 MNHEY and CDR2 SVGAGI. The CDR3 runs to 13 residues. CDR3 nucleotides: TGTGCCAGCAGAGGGGGCAGGGATTCACCCCTCCACTTT. Protein sequence: CASRGGRDSPLHF.

The gene calls are TRBV21-1 and TRBJ2-4. TRBV21-1 is classified as a pseudogene. This CDR3 region has 12 residues. The CDR3 loop is CASSNAKNIQYF. In DNA form, the CDR3 reads TGTGCCAGCAGCAATGCCAAAAACATTCAGTACTTC.

This chain connects TRBV28 to TRBJ2-3; D gene ambiguous. Germline CDR1 MDHEN, CDR2 SYDVKM. The V gene lost 2 bases and the J gene lost 6 bases, with 3 bases spanning the gap. This CDR3 is 11 amino acids long. The CDR3 reads CASSLIDTQYF. In DNA, the CDR3 is TGTGCCAGCAGTTTAATCGATACGCAGTATTTT.

The chain carries TRBV28 and TRBJ1-5; D call uncertain. Trimming shortened V by 1 base and J by 7 bases, and 11 bases separated the two germline ends. The CDR3 is 14 residues long. Germline CDR1 MDHEN, CDR2 SYDVKM. The chain's CDR3 is CASSLFPGIQPQHF. DNA of the CDR3: TGTGCCAGCAGTTTATTCCCGGGTATCCAGCCCCAGCATTTT.

This sequence joins TRBV18 and TRBJ1-5; the D is unclear. CDR1 is KGHSH, CDR2 LQKENI, per germline. CDR3 size: 15 residues. V lost 2 bases to trimming and J lost 5 bases, with 13 bases between them. CDR3 sequence (DNA): TGTGCCAGCTCACCAGGGCAGCCCAGAGATCAGCCCCAGCATTTT. It is translated as CASSPGQPRDQPQHF.

Turning to this clone: Different DNA sequences within this sample yield the same CDR3. V and J are TRBV19 and TRBJ1-1; D is perhaps TRBD1 (5 bases). In germline, CDR1 is LNHDA, CDR2 SQIVND (reference sequence). Trimming took 1 base from V and 1 from J, leaving 13 bases between them. The CDR3 spans 16 residues. CDR3 loop: CASSIVTGRPNTEAFF. The DNA for the CDR3 is TGTGCCAGTAGTATAGTTACAGGTAGGCCGAACACTGAAGCTTTCTTT.

The J gene is TRBJ2-7, the V gene TRBV5-4, with a tentative D call TRBD2 (6 bases). The CDR3 runs to 12 residues. V dropped 3 bases and J dropped 2 bases, with 6 bases sitting between them. The germline V gene has CDR1 SGHNT and CDR2 YYREEE (reference sequence). DNA of the CDR3: TGTGCCAGCAGCTGGGGGGCCTACGAGCAGTACTTC. It translates to CASSWGAYEQYF.

The chain recombines TRBV6-5 with TRBJ2-1; TRBD2 aligns across 12 bases. CDR1 and CDR2 from the germline V gene are MNHEY and SVGAGI. Trimming removed 7 bases from V and 6 bases from J; junction bases left unmatched: 4. The CDR3 covers 14 residues. CDR3 in amino acids: CASKLAGGSNEQFF. The CDR3 DNA sequence: TGTGCCAGCAAGCTAGCGGGAGGGAGCAATGAGCAGTTCTTC.

The chain combines TRBV11-2 with TRBJ2-7, with D tentatively TRBD2 (6 bases). V lost 6 bases, J lost 6 bases, and 21 bases lay in between. This CDR3 has 15 residues. CDR1 SGHAT and CDR2 FQNNGV come from the germline V gene. The CDR3 DNA reads TGTGCCAGCAGGTTTATTGGAGGTAGGGGAGGCGAGCAGTACTTC. Encoded protein: CASRFIGGRGGEQYF. The full variable domain, completed using reference TRBV11-2 and TRBJ2-7, is EAGVAQSPRYKIIEKRQSVAFWCNPISGHATLYWYQQILGQGPKLLIQFQNNGVVDDSQLPKDRFSAERLKGVDSTLKIQPAKLEDSAVYLCASRFIGGRGGEQYFGPGTRLTVT.

This clone was counted a few times. V is TRBV2 and J is TRBJ2-7; TRBD1 is a possible D gene (6 bases). CDR3 size: 15 residues. V shed 2 bases and J shed 0 bases, with 11 bases lying between them. Per the germline V gene, CDR1 is SNHLY and CDR2 is FYNNEI. The DNA for the CDR3 is TGTGCCAGCAGTGAAAGAGGACAGAGCTCCTACGAGCAGTACTTC. Translated, it gives CASSERGQSSYEQYF.

The chain joins TRBV5-6 to TRBJ2-7; the D gene is possibly TRBD1 (5 bases). Looked up from germline, CDR1 is SGHDT and CDR2 is YYEEEE. The CDR3 spans 13 residues. The ends were cut back, 6 bases at V and 2 bases at J, with 12 bases in the middle. The CDR3, as DNA: TGTGCCAGCAATCCCCAGGGTCCCTACGAGCAGTACTTC. This codes for CASNPQGPYEQYF.

The gene calls are TRBV3-1 (or the pseudogene TRBV3-2) and TRBJ2-7; D unresolved. Trimming took 4 bases from V and 3 from J, leaving 13 bases between them. Germline CDR1 and CDR2: LGHDT and YNNKEL (reference sequence). The CDR3 has 14 amino acids. This chain's CDR3 is CASSPGLRIYEQYF. The CDR3 DNA sequence: TGTGCCAGCAGCCCCGGGTTACGAATCTACGAGCAGTACTTC.

The rearrangement links TRBV2 to TRBJ1-4, with D possibly TRBD1 on 6 matching bases. This CDR3 contains 14 residues. The germline V gene encodes CDR1 SNHLY and CDR2 FYNNEI. Trimming stripped 6 bases from V and 5 bases from J, with 13 bases between. The CDR3 loop reads CASSAGQINEKLFF. CDR3 DNA: TGTGCCAGCAGCGCCGGACAGATAAATGAAAAACTGTTTTTT.

The J gene is TRBJ2-7, the V gene TRBV18, with 8 bases fitting TRBD1. J lost 0 bases, V lost 3 bases, and 1 base had no gene match. Germline assignment: CDR1 KGHSH and CDR2 LQKENI. This CDR3 is 14 amino acids long. CDR3 region: CASSPTGDSYEQYF. CDR3 nucleotide sequence: TGTGCCAGCTCACCGACAGGGGACTCCTACGAGCAGTACTTC.

This chain links TRBV5-1 with TRBJ2-5; TRBD2 is a possible D gene (5 bases). V lost 5 bases and J 5 bases, leaving 19 bases between the germline ends. Germline lookup yields CDR1 SGHRS and CDR2 YFSETQ. The CDR3 contains 15 residues. CDR3 in DNA: TGCGCCAGCAGGAAGGAACTAGTTTCGGGCGAGACCCAGTACTTC. Protein: CASRKELVSGETQYF.

V gene TRBV28 combines with J gene TRBJ1-4; D remains ambiguous. This CDR3 has 12 amino acids. In germline, CDR1 is MDHEN, CDR2 SYDVKM. Between the trimmed V and J ends, which lost 5 bases and 7 bases, there was a span of 8 bases. Here the CDR3 reads CASSTRIEKLFF. The CDR3, as DNA: TGTGCCAGCAGTACCAGAATTGAAAAACTGTTTTTT.

This clone has only a few counts. The chain combines TRBV10-1 with TRBJ2-2; a weak D match, TRBD1 (5 bases). The germline V and J ends were trimmed by 0 bases and 1 base, with 12 bases remaining between them. There are 17 residues in the CDR3. Germline V CDR1 and CDR2: WNHNN, SYGVQD (reference sequence). The CDR3 here is CASSESTLGVNTGELFF. The DNA of the CDR3 is TGCGCCAGCAGTGAGTCGACTTTAGGGGTGAACACCGGGGAGCTGTTTTTT.

The CDR3 DNA reads TGTGCCAGCTCCCACGTCGGGGTTCGGAATTCACCCCTCCACTTT. It specifies CASSHVGVRNSPLHF. The rearrangement joins TRBV18 to TRBJ1-6; no reliable D call. The length of the CDR3 is 15 residues. Trimming pared 6 bases from V and 7 bases from J, leaving 16 bases between. Germline CDR1 KGHSH, CDR2 LQKENI.

A note on this clone: Distinct nucleotide sequences in the sample also encode this CDR3. V usage is TRBV5-1 and J usage is TRBJ1-2, with 8 bases aligning to TRBD1. Per the germline V gene, CDR1 is SGHRS and CDR2 is YFSETQ. The CDR3 covers 13 residues. V trimming: 3 bases; J trimming: 4 bases; junction bases outside the gene matches: 2. CDR3 residues: CASSSQGGYGYTF. DNA for the CDR3: TGCGCCAGCAGCTCACAGGGGGGCTATGGCTACACCTTC.

A word on this clone: One junction end does not reproduce the germline sequence, and a read error may be involved. CDR3 amino acids: CASTLIGGRQPQHF. As DNA, the CDR3 is TGTGCCAGCACTTTAATAGGTGGACGTCAGCCCCAGCATTTT. This chain connects TRBV28 to TRBJ1-5; D is ambiguous. The CDR3 is 14 amino acids. Germline lookup yields CDR1 MDHEN and CDR2 SYDVKM.

The rearrangement links TRBV28 to TRBJ2-7, with TRBD2 matching over 9 bases. CDR3 length: 15 residues. CDR1 MDHEN and CDR2 SYDVKM come from the germline V gene. Unmatched junction bases numbered 8, after V lost 6 bases and J lost 2 bases. CDR3: CASRPSGRSPYEQYF. In DNA, the CDR3 is TGTGCCAGCAGACCCAGCGGGAGGTCCCCCTACGAGCAGTACTTC.

The V gene is TRBV9, the J gene TRBJ1-2; TRBD1 agrees at 12 bases. Per the germline V gene, CDR1 is SGDLS and CDR2 is YYNGEE. With V trimmed by 0 bases and J by 8 bases, 8 bases remained unmatched. The length of the CDR3 is 16 residues. CDR3 loop: CASSVDGTGGVWGYTF. As DNA, the CDR3 is TGTGCCAGCAGCGTAGATGGGACAGGGGGCGTGTGGGGCTACACCTTC.

DNA of the CDR3: TGTGCCAGCACTCCGAGATGGTCCAAACGCCAGAACTATGGCTACACCTTC. Translation: CASTPRWSKRQNYGYTF. The V and J genes are TRBV21-1 and TRBJ1-2. TRBV21-1 is noted as a pseudogene. The CDR3 runs to 17 residues.